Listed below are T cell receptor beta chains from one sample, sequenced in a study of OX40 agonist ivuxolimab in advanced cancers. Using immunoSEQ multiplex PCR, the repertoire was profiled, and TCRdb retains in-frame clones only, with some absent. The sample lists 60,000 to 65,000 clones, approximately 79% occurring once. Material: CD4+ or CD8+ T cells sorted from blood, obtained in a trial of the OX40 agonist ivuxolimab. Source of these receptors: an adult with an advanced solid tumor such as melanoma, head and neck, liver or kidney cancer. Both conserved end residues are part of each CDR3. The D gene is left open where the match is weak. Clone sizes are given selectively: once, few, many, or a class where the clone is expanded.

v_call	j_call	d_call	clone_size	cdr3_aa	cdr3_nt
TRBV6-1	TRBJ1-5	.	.	CASSDAGFNQPQHF	TGTGCCAGCAGTGACGCAGGGTTCAATCAGCCCCAGCATTTT
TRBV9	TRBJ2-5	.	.	CASSVGWGAEETQYF	TGTGCCAGCAGCGTAGGGTGGGGCGCGGAGGAGACCCAGTACTTC
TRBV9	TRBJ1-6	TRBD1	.	CASGQGTNSPLHF	TGTGCCAGCGGACAGGGTACTAATTCACCCCTCCACTTT
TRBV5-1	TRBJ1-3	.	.	CASSPNIGSGNTIYF	TGCGCCAGCAGCCCCAATATTGGCTCTGGAAACACCATATATTTT
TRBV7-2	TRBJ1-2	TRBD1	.	CASSYFPTGDGYTF	TGTGCCAGCAGCTATTTCCCGACAGGGGATGGCTACACCTTC
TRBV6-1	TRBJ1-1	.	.	CASSEAWLNTEAFF	TGTGCCAGCAGTGAAGCTTGGTTGAACACTGAAGCTTTCTTT
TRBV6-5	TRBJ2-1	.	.	CASSYWGDEQFF	TGTGCCAGCAGTTACTGGGGTGATGAGCAGTTCTTC
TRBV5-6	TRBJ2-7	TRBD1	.	CASSPGQGLGEQYF	TGTGCCAGCAGCCCGGGACAGGGCTTGGGGGAGCAGTACTTC
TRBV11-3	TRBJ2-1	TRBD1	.	CASSSDRGNEQFF	TGTGCCAGCAGTTCGGACAGGGGTAATGAGCAGTTCTTC
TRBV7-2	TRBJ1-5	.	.	CASSSSQGIRNQPQHF	TGTGCCAGCAGCTCTTCTCAGGGGATCCGCAATCAGCCCCAGCATTTT
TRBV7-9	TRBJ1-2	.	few	CASSPDGRNYGYTF	TGTGCCAGCAGCCCCGACGGTCGTAACTATGGCTACACCTTC